A single sample gave rise to the 23 T cell receptor beta chains below, sequenced in a study of blood T cell repertoires in COVID-19. The assay was immunoSEQ multiplex PCR, and TCRdb's table has in-frame clones only and misses some. The table lists a few hundred thousand clones, around 90% of them singletons. The sample taken for sequencing was peripheral blood. The receptors come from a woman aged 25-40 years with COVID-19, enrolled during active disease.

The chain combines TRBV7-2 with TRBJ2-1; 10 bases agree with TRBD2. V trimming: 5 bases; J trimming: 8 bases; junction bases outside the gene matches: 9. CDR1 and CDR2 (germline): SGHTA, FQGNSA. The CDR3 covers 15 residues. The CDR3 nucleotides read TGTGCCAGCAGCCGTCAGCGGGAGGGCGGATATGAGCAGTTCTTC. Amino acid sequence: CASSRQREGGYEQFF.

This clone is a singleton in its sample. This chain links TRBV29-1 with TRBJ2-3; the match to TRBD2 covers 8 bases. The germline V gene encodes CDR1 SQVTM and CDR2 ANQGSEA. The CDR3 has 13 residues. Losses at the gene ends were 4 bases for V and 2 bases for J; bases not matched to a gene: 2. The CDR3 DNA reads as TGCAGCGTTGTAGCGGGGTTCACAGATACGCAGTATTTT. Translation: CSVVAGFTDTQYF.

This chain links TRBV14 with TRBJ1-2, with unresolved D. V gave up 0 bases and J gave up 4 bases, with 12 bases separating them. CDR3 length: 15 residues. Looked up from germline, CDR1 is SGHDN and CDR2 is FVKESK. The CDR3 is CASSQESGRVYGYTF. The CDR3 region has the DNA TGTGCCAGCAGCCAAGAGAGCGGCAGAGTCTATGGCTACACCTTC.

This sequence joins TRBV24-1 and TRBJ2-6, with D possibly being TRBD2 (6 bases). CDR3 length: 17 amino acids. V lost 9 bases and J 1 base, leaving 18 bases between the germline ends. The germline V gene encodes CDR1 KGHDR and CDR2 SFDVKD. The CDR3 sequence is CATGEDLGLSGANVLTF. In DNA form, the CDR3 reads TGTGCCACCGGGGAGGACCTCGGGCTTTCTGGGGCCAACGTCCTGACTTTC.

The V and J genes are TRBV7-6 and TRBJ1-4, with D possibly being TRBD1 (5 bases). This CDR3 is built from 18 residues. Germline values: CDR1 SGHVS, CDR2 FNYEAQ. Trimming removed 5 bases from V and 4 bases from J, with 23 bases in between. The CDR3 nucleotides are TGTGCCAGCAGCCTAGATTTAGGGCAGGGCATTAATAATGAAAAACTGTTTTTT. It codes for CASSLDLGQGINNEKLFF. The full variable domain, in which reference TRBV7-6 and TRBJ1-4 provide the parts outside the CDR3, is GAGVSQSPRYKVTKRGQDVALRCDPISGHVSLYWYRQALGQGPEFLTYFNYEAQQDKSGLPNDRFSAERPEGSISTLTIQRTEQRDSAMYRCASSLDLGQGINNEKLFFGSGTQLSVL.

This clone was seen only once. This chain uses TRBV10-3 with TRBJ1-3; no firm D call. The CDR3 has 14 residues. Germline assignment: CDR1 ENHRY and CDR2 SYGVKD. V shed 2 bases and J shed 0 bases, with 5 bases lying between them. The CDR3 DNA is TGTGCCATCAGTGAGCCACTCTCTGGAAACACCATATATTTT. As protein: CAISEPLSGNTIYF.

The chain recombines TRBV28 with TRBJ1-4; D gene ambiguous. V lost 4 bases and J 5 bases, leaving 8 bases between the germline ends. Germline V gives CDR1 MDHEN, CDR2 SYDVKM. The CDR3 runs 13 residues. The CDR3 DNA reads as TGTGCCAGCAGTTATACGAGGAATGAAAAACTGTTTTTT. The encoded protein is CASSYTRNEKLFF. Complete variable domain (other parts from reference TRBV28 and TRBJ1-4): DVKVTQSSRYLVKRTGEKVFLECVQDMDHENMFWYRQDPGLGLRLIYFSYDVKMKEKGDIPEGYSVSREKKERFSLILESASTNQTSMYLCASSYTRNEKLFFGSGTQLSVL.

This sequence joins TRBV11-3 and TRBJ2-1; 8 nucleotides align to TRBD2. This CDR3 contains 15 residues. The V and J ends lost 0 bases and 7 bases, in that order; junction bases with no gene match: 5. Per germline, CDR1 SGHNT and CDR2 YENEEA. CDR3 sequence reads: CASSLEAGVINEQFF. The DNA of the CDR3 is TGTGCCAGCAGCTTAGAAGCGGGAGTTATAAATGAGCAGTTCTTC.

The rearrangement joins TRBV2 to TRBJ1-6, with a tentative D call TRBD1 (6 bases). The V and J ends lost 8 bases and 2 bases respectively, with 16 bases between them. The germline gives CDR1 SNHLY, CDR2 FYNNEI. CDR3 length: 16 amino acids. The CDR3 protein is CASVLSGAAYNSPLHF. The CDR3 bases are TGTGCCAGCGTCCTATCAGGGGCCGCCTATAATTCACCCCTCCACTTT.

This clone has a single count. This sequence joins TRBV18 and TRBJ2-1; TRBD2 matches at 7 bases. J gave up 0 bases and V 6 bases, and 8 bases lay outside the gene matches. The CDR3 extends over 16 amino acids. The germline V gene encodes CDR1 KGHSH and CDR2 LQKENI. CDR3 sequence (DNA): TGTGCCAGCTCTCCCGGGAGGAGAAGCTCCTACAATGAGCAGTTCTTC. Translation gives CASSPGRRSSYNEQFF.

The chain couples TRBV5-5 to TRBJ1-1; TRBD1 matches 7 bases. CDR3 length: 15 amino acids. CDR1 and CDR2 from the germline V gene are SGHKS and YYEKEE (reference sequence). Trimming at V came to 4 bases and at J to 0 bases, leaving 6 bases not matched to a gene. The CDR3 reads CASSPPTGLNTEAFF. CDR3 in DNA: TGTGCCAGCAGCCCCCCGACAGGGCTGAACACTGAAGCTTTCTTT.

This clone was seen once. This chain links TRBV5-4 with TRBJ2-7; possibly TRBD1 for D (6 bases). The germline V and J ends were trimmed by 3 bases and 4 bases, with 14 bases remaining between them. CDR3 length: 14 residues. Germline CDR1 SGHNT, CDR2 YYREEE (reference sequence). CDR3 residues: CASSSPQGRYEQYF. CDR3 coding DNA: TGTGCCAGCAGCTCACCACAGGGAAGGTACGAGCAGTACTTC.

Here the CDR3 reads CASSGNFGTGVYEQYF. In nucleotides, the CDR3 is TGTGCCAGCAGCGGAAATTTCGGGACAGGGGTCTACGAGCAGTACTTC. The chain recombines TRBV9 with TRBJ2-7, with 10 bases aligning to TRBD1. CDR1 and CDR2 from the germline V gene are SGDLS and YYNGEE. This CDR3 is built from 16 residues. V trimming: 3 bases; J trimming: 3 bases; junction bases outside the gene matches: 9.

The gene calls are TRBV5-5 and TRBJ1-4; D not certain. Germline V gene sequence: CDR1 SGHKS, CDR2 YYEKEE (reference sequence). Trimming left V 2 bases short and J 0 bases short, with 2 bases between. The CDR3 spans 13 residues. The CDR3 loop is CASSFATNEKLFF. CDR3 in DNA: TGTGCCAGCAGCTTCGCAACTAATGAAAAACTGTTTTTT.

V gene TRBV5-5 combines with J gene TRBJ1-2, with 7 nucleotides matching TRBD1. V dropped 4 bases and J dropped 1; count of bases not matched to a gene: 13. This CDR3 is built from 17 residues. The germline V gene has CDR1 SGHKS and CDR2 YYEKEE (reference sequence). The CDR3: CASSLRDSHYVNYGYTF. CDR3 nucleotide sequence: TGTGCCAGCAGCCTCCGGGACAGCCACTATGTTAACTATGGCTACACCTTC.

In its sample, this clone was seen once. The DNA of the CDR3 is TGTGCCAGCAGAGCTGACAGGAGCTATAATTCACCCCTCCACTTT. It yields the protein CASRADRSYNSPLHF. The J gene is TRBJ1-6, the V gene TRBV6-4; D may be TRBD1 (6 bases). Germline V CDR1 and CDR2: MRHNA, SNTAGT. V was trimmed by 6 bases and J by 3 bases, leaving 12 bases between them. The CDR3 contains 15 residues.

This clone was detected only a few times. The chain links TRBV10-2 to TRBJ1-1, with 9 bases identical to TRBD1. Germline CDR1 is WSHSY and CDR2 is SAAADI. V shed 2 bases and J 6 bases; nucleotides not matched to a gene: 7. This CDR3 comprises 15 residues. The DNA for the CDR3 is TGCGCCAGCAGTGAGATAGGACAGGGGATCGCTGAAGCTTTCTTT. Translating it yields CASSEIGQGIAEAFF.

The J gene is TRBJ2-4, the V gene TRBV4-3; tentative D call: TRBD2 (5 bases). The germline V gene has CDR1 LGHNA and CDR2 YSLEER. This CDR3 comprises 13 residues. Between the trimmed V and J ends, which lost 3 bases and 16 bases, there was a span of 19 bases. CDR3 region: CASSQRAGSQLYF. The CDR3 DNA reads TGCGCCAGCAGCCAGAGGGCGGGTAGCCAATTATACTTC.

This rearrangement joins TRBV6-5 to TRBJ1-2, with D hard to call. CDR1 and CDR2 from the germline V gene are MNHEY and SVGAGI. The CDR3 length is 13 residues. The V and J ends lost 4 bases and 3 bases respectively, with 9 bases between them. The CDR3 loop is CASSSSGHYGYTF. The CDR3 DNA follows: TGTGCCAGCAGTTCCAGTGGGCACTATGGCTACACCTTC.

The V gene is TRBV7-2, the J gene TRBJ2-5; D might be TRBD1 (5 bases). Trimming removed 5 bases from V and 13 bases from J, with 14 bases in between. The V gene's germline CDR1 is SGHTA and CDR2 FQGNSA. The CDR3 covers 11 residues. The DNA of the CDR3 is TGTGCCAGCAGCGCCAGCGTAAGGGGGTACTTC. It yields the protein CASSASVRGYF.

The chain uses TRBV10-3 and TRBJ2-2; maybe TRBD1 (6 bases). CDR1 and CDR2 (germline): ENHRY, SYGVKD. The germline V and J ends were trimmed by 3 bases and 1 base, with 21 bases remaining between them. The CDR3 runs to 19 residues. CDR3 sequence (DNA): TGTGCCATCAGTGAATACCCCCCCACTAGGGGGAGGAACACCGGGGAGCTGTTTTTT. This gives the protein CAISEYPPTRGRNTGELFF.

The chain uses TRBV5-1 and TRBJ2-7, with D maybe TRBD2 (5 bases). Germline V gene sequence: CDR1 SGHRS, CDR2 YFSETQ. This CDR3 has 13 amino acids. V was cut by 0 bases and J by 8 bases, with 12 bases left in between. This chain's CDR3 is CASSLVRTEQQYF. The DNA of the CDR3 is TGCGCCAGCAGCTTGGTTAGGACTGAGCAGCAGTACTTC. The full variable domain, with the rest looked up from reference TRBV5-1 and TRBJ2-7, is KAGVTQTPRYLIKTRGQQVTLSCSPISGHRSVSWYQQTPGQGLQFLFEYFSETQRNKGNFPGRFSGRQFSNSRSEMNVSTLELGDSALYLCASSLVRTEQQYFGPGTRLTVT.

The chain is built from TRBV11-3 and TRBJ2-1; D unresolved. The CDR3 contains 14 residues. V lost 3 bases and J lost 7, with 13 bases in between. Germline V CDR1 and CDR2: SGHNT, YENEEA. The CDR3 loop is CASSFARITNEQFF. The CDR3, as DNA: TGTGCCAGCAGCTTTGCCAGGATAACAAATGAGCAGTTCTTC.